This T cell receptor beta chain was sequenced for a study of blood T cell repertoires in COVID-19. At the level of the study: PBMCs, B-cell-depleted T cells, or T cells were the source of the cDNA or gDNA that made up the material.

Profiling relied on immunoSEQ multiplex PCR, and the TCRdb table lists in-frame clones only, not all of them. Of roughly 570,000 clones in the sample, roughly 91% are singletons; the top ten hold 7.5% to 9.5%. Patients of the Seattle cohort, enrolled during active infection, were followed longitudinally. CDR1 is MNHNS and CDR2 is SASEGT in the germline V gene. The CDR3 has 14 residues. The ends lost 1 base at V and 6 bases at J; junction bases unmatched: 4. The genes are TRBV6-1 and TRBJ1-2; 8 positions match TRBD1. Sequenced material: peripheral blood. This TCR was recovered from a woman aged 45-65 years with COVID-19, enrolled during active disease. CDR3 in DNA: TGTGCCAGCAGTGAAGGGACAGGGCAGGATGGCTACACCTTC. This encodes CASSEGTGQDGYTF.